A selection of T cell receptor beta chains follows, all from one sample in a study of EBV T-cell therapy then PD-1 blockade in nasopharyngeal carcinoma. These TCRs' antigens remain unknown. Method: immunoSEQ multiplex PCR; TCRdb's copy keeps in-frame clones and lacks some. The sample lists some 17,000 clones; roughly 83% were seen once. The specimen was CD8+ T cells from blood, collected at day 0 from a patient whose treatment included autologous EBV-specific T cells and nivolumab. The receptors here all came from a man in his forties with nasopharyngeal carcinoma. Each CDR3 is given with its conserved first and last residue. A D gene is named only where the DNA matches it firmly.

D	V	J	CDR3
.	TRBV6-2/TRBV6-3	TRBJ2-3	CASSYSTGATDTQYF
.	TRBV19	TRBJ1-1	CASSHPRGGNTEAFF
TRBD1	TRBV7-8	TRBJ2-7	CASSLTGGSYEQYF
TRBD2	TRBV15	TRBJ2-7	CATSTTSGGLDEQYF
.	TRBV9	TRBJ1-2	CASSVVTPSYGYTF
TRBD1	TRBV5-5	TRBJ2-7	CASSLGQGTNEQYF
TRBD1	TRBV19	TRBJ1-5	CASSPSGGGQPQHF
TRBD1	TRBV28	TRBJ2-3	CASSRTGRWRGLLTDTQYF
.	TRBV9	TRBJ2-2	CASSHIRGREAGELFF
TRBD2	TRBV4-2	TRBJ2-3	CASSQAGTSGADTQYF
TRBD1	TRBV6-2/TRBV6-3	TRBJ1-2	CASSYSGQGRGYTF
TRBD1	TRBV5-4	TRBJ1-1	CASSSDRVENTEAFF
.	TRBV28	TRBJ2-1	CASSLYNEQFF
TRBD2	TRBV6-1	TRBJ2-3	CASSELAGGPDTQYF
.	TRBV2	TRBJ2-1	CASSEDGPSRVRGNEQFF
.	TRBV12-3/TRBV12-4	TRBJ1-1	CASSWTGNTEAFF
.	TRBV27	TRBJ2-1	CASSPSIADYAYNEQFF
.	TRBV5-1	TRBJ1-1	CASSFAGLNTEAFF
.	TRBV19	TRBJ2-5	CASSIRGNPPSLKTQYF
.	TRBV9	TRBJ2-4	CASSVNDWDIQYF
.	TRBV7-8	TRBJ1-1	CASSLGENTEAFF
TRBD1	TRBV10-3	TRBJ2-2	CATLAPGGSGTGELFF
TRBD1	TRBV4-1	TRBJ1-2	CASSQRVGQKTYGYTF
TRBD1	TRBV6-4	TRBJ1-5	CASSPGTGENQPQHF
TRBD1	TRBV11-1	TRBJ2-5	CASSLTGGNQETQYF
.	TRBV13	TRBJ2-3	CASSKRAPTTDTQYF
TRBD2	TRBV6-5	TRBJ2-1	CASTPGGYNEQFF
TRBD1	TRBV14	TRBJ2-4	CASSRDSLAKNIQYF
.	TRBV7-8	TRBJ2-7	CASSLGTETYEQYF
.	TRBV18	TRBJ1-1	CASSGATEAFF
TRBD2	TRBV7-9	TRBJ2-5	CASSLVGVAGVQETQYF
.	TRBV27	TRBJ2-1	CASSLVGRGGDEQFF
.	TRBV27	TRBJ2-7	CASSLRMGRDEQYF
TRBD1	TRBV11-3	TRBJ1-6	CASSCRPRTPGTGPSPPHF
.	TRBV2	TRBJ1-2	CASSQDVLGYTF
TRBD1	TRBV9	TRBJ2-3	CASSQWTGPDTQYF
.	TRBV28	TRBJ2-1	CASSLGLAYNYNEQFF
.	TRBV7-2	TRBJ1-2	CASSWRLDSNYGYTF
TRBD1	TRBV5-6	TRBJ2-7	CASSWGTGLEQYF
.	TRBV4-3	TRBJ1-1	CASSQDKGWVEAFF
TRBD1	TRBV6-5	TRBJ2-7	CASSWDRGIPHEQYF
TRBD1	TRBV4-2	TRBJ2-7	CASSQWTGAYEQYF
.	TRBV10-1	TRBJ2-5	CASSEPALETQYF
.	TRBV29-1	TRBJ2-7	CSVGSTYEQYF
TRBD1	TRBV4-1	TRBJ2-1	CASSQVWTGEGEQFF
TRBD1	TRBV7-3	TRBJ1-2	CASSTGQVYGYTF
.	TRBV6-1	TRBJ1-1	CASSDSGNTEAFF
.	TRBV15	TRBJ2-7	CATSRDRDRPTYEQYF
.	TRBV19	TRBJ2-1	CASSIGFGAESSSYNEQFF
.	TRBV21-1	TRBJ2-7	CASSKSRVPSYEQYF
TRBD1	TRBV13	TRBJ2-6	CASSLPDRAGANVLTF